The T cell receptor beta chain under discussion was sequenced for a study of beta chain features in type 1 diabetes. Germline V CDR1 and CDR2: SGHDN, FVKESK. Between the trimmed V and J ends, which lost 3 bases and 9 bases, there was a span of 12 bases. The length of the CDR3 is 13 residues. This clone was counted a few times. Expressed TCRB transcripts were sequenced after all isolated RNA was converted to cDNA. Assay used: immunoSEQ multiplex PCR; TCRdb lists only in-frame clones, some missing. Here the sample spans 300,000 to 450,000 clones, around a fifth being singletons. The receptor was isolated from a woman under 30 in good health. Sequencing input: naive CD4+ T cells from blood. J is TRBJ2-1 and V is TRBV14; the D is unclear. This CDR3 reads CASSQASDGEQFF. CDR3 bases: TGTGCCAGCAGCCAGGCAAGTGATGGTGAGCAGTTCTTC.